This TCR beta chain stems from a study of radiotherapy plus CTLA-4 blockade in lung cancer. At the level of the study: For around 18% of patients, objective responses occurred, and around 34% had disease control. Study observations and caveats: Blood TCR clones of tumor origin expanded after radiotherapy plus ipilimumab. Response, reportedly, was best predicted by interferon-beta along with early blood T cell clone dynamics.

The repertoire was sequenced with immunoSEQ multiplex PCR; TCRdb's copy has only in-frame clones and lacks some. Here the sample spans about 80,000 clones, about 84% being singletons. The CDR3 has 13 amino acids. The germline V and J ends were trimmed by 7 bases and 10 bases, with 14 bases remaining between them. The germline V gene encodes CDR1 SEHNR and CDR2 FQNEAQ (reference sequence). In the case of this clone: What it binds is unknown.

This sample comprised peripheral blood, obtained from a patient treated with radiotherapy plus ipilimumab. The source of this sequence is a human donor with non-small cell lung cancer who had stable disease on radiotherapy plus ipilimumab. The gene calls are TRBV7-9 and TRBJ1-6, with D possibly being TRBD1 (6 bases). The CDR3: CASTFGGSSPLHF. CDR3 DNA sequence: TGTGCCAGCACGTTTGGGGGCAGCTCACCCCTCCACTTT.